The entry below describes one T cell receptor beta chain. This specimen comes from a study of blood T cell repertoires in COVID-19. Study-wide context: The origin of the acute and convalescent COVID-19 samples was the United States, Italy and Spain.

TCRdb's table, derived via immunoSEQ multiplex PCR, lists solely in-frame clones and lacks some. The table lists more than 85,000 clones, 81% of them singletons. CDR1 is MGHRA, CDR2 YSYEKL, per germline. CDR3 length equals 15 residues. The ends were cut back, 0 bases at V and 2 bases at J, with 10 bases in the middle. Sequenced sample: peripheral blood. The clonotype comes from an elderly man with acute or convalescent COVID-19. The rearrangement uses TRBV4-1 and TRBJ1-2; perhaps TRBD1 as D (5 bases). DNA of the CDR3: TGCGCCAGCAGCCAAGATCGAAGACAGAACTATGGCTACACCTTC. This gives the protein CASSQDRRQNYGYTF.